This record covers a single TCR beta chain. What it binds is not known. This sample is drawn from a study of cytomegalovirus exposure and HLA in healthy donors. The PCR ran on 60 Vbeta and 13 Jbeta primers. TCRdb keeps only in-frame clones here, not all; method: immunoSEQ multiplex PCR. Of approximately 140,000 clones in the sample, 70% to 80% were seen once. Broader study findings: Confirmation in vitro established that a few CMV-associated chains were specific for CMV antigens. There was a cluster of highly shared sequence variants that was likely a sequencing artifact.

The sample taken for sequencing was PBMCs. This TCR came from a woman aged 45-65 years in good health and CMV-seronegative.

The CDR3 coding sequence is TGTGCCAGCAGTGAATGGTGGACTAGCGGGAGTTACGGAGAAGAGACCCAGTACTTC. Residues: CASSEWWTSGSYGEETQYF. The chain is built from TRBV6-1 and TRBJ2-5; 13 nucleotides align to TRBD2. Germline CDR1 MNHNS, CDR2 SASEGT. The V and J ends lost 2 bases and 3 bases, in that order; junction bases with no gene match: 12. CDR3 length: 19 amino acids.